This T cell receptor (beta chain) stems from a study of T cells after yellow fever vaccination. General study findings and limits: A large majority of primary-vaccination clones showed up again after the booster (under 98% CD4, roughly 91% CD8).

TCRdb re-called the 5' RACE reads through MiXCR, storing one row per CDR3 protein. The sample carries about 330,000 distinct CDR3 sequences, about 8.3% recorded once. As for this clonotype: What it binds is unknown.

Germline CDR1 SGHRS, CDR2 YFSETQ. V lost 1 base and J lost 6; bases outside the gene matches: 6. The CDR3 covers 16 residues. Source: PBMCs, taken roughly 47 days after the first yellow fever vaccination. The source is a man aged 18 to 29 who received the YFV17D yellow fever vaccine. This rearrangement joins TRBV5-1 to TRBJ2-1; 11 bases are shared with TRBD2. This CDR3 reads CASSLPTSGGFNEQFF. As DNA, the CDR3 is TGCGCCAGCAGCTTGCCCACTAGCGGGGGATTCAATGAGCAGTTCTTC.